Listed below are T cell receptor beta chains from one sample, sequenced in a study of T cells expressing NK-cell markers. TCRdb reanalyzed the 5' RACE reads, giving one entry per CDR3 protein sequence and no DNA. This table lists 350,000 to 450,000 distinct CDR3 sequences. Sequencing was carried out using blood T cells: a sorted CD56 or NKG2C T cell subset, CD4+ or CD8+ T cells, or bulk PBMC T cells (not recorded which). These receptor sequences come from a man aged 18-70 years in good health. Both conserved end residues are part of each CDR3. The order of the fields is J gene, V gene, CDR3 protein.

J: TRBJ2-3; V: TRBV11-3; CDR3: CASSHGQGSTDTQYF
J: TRBJ2-1; V: TRBV12-3/TRBV12-4; CDR3: CASSRRDEQFF
J: TRBJ2-2; V: TRBV9; CDR3: CASRTSGGTGELFF
J: TRBJ2-3; V: TRBV6-1; CDR3: CASSEFGDNQRRGTQYF
J: TRBJ2-7; V: TRBV6-5; CDR3: CASSYKVTGEYAYEQYF
J: TRBJ1-1; V: TRBV5-4; CDR3: CASSPPGQGITEAFF
J: TRBJ2-1; V: TRBV6-5; CDR3: CASRPEIGGGMNEQFF
J: TRBJ2-7; V: TRBV6-5; CDR3: CASSYGLVSSEQYF
J: TRBJ1-1; V: TRBV2; CDR3: CASRDNRAEAFF
J: TRBJ2-1; V: TRBV10-3; CDR3: CAISDAGLAGDNEQFF
J: TRBJ2-3; V: TRBV7-6; CDR3: CASSSDGPEVDTQYF
J: TRBJ2-1; V: TRBV7-2; CDR3: CASSLPYEQFF
J: TRBJ2-4; V: TRBV5-1; CDR3: CASSHGGGSVTKNIQYF
J: TRBJ2-4; V: TRBV2; CDR3: CASSAVLLNDIQYF
J: TRBJ1-2; V: TRBV9; CDR3: CASSVGTGEGYGYTF
J: TRBJ1-4; V: TRBV12-3/TRBV12-4; CDR3: CASSPRQMNEKLFF
J: TRBJ1-2; V: TRBV10-3; CDR3: CAISLNPTGGSGYTF
J: TRBJ2-7; V: TRBV10-3; CDR3: CAIRGHAMDEQYF
J: TRBJ2-2; V: TRBV6-2/TRBV6-3; CDR3: CASSPWGRYNTGELFF
J: TRBJ2-5; V: TRBV4-1; CDR3: CASSQDPASGVQETQYF
J: TRBJ1-3; V: TRBV6-1; CDR3: CASTKAASGNTIYF
J: TRBJ2-5; V: TRBV20-1; CDR3: CSARDARLAPQETQYF
J: TRBJ1-5; V: TRBV24-1; CDR3: CATSEGGGRRQPQHF
J: TRBJ1-1; V: TRBV28; CDR3: CASSRLTGGTEAFF
J: TRBJ1-3; V: TRBV15; CDR3: CATSRRSTGSGNTIYF
J: TRBJ1-5; V: TRBV6-1; CDR3: CASGVQRSNQPQHF
J: TRBJ2-1; V: TRBV6-4; CDR3: CASSDFVVRNGRLYNEQFF
J: TRBJ1-2; V: TRBV5-6; CDR3: CASSLNAFGGYTF
J: TRBJ2-5; V: TRBV20-1; CDR3: CSAVPLAGGRETQYF
J: TRBJ2-7; V: TRBV30; CDR3: CAWRGNRGRLYEQYF
J: TRBJ2-7; V: TRBV28; CDR3: CASSSEGLRYF